The sequence of this TCR beta chain was determined in a study of blood T cell repertoires in COVID-19. For the study at large: The United States, Italy and Spain were the sources of the acute and convalescent COVID-19 samples. In each case, the material was cDNA or gDNA derived from T cells, B-cell-depleted T cells, or PBMCs.

Deletions cut 0 bases from V and 0 bases from J, with 7 bases between. The CDR3 totals 15 residues. The germline V gene has CDR1 SGDLS and CDR2 YYNGEE. Measured with immunoSEQ multiplex PCR; TCRdb has only the in-frame clones, and not every one. The sample contains about 66,000 clones, roughly 84% of which appear only once. This clone is a singleton in its sample. The clonotype originates from a man in his fifties with active COVID-19. The sequencing sample was made of peripheral blood. The genes are TRBV9 and TRBJ1-5; D gene ambiguous. The CDR3 sequence: CASSVDGYSNQPQHF. The CDR3 bases are TGTGCCAGCAGCGTAGACGGGTATAGCAATCAGCCCCAGCATTTT.